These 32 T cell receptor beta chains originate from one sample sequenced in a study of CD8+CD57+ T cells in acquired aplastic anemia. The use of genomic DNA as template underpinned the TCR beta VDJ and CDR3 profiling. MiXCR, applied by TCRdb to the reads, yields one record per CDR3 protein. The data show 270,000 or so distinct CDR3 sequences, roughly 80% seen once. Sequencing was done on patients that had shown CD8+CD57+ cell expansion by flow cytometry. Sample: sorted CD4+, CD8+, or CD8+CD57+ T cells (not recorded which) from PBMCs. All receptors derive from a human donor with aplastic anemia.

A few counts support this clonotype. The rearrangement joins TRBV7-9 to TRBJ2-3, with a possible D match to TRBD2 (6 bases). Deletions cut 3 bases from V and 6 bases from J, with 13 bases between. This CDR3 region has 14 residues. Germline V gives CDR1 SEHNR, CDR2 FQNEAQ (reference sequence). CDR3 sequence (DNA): TGTGCCAGCAGCTTGGCGGGGAATCCCGATACGCAGTATTTT. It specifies CASSLAGNPDTQYF.

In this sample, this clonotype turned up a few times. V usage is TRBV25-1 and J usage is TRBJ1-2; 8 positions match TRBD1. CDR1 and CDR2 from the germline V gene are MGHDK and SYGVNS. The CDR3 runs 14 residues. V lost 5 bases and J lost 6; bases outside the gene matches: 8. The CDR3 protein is CASSRQGKANGYTF. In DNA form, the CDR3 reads TGTGCCAGCAGTCGACAGGGGAAGGCGAATGGCTACACCTTC.

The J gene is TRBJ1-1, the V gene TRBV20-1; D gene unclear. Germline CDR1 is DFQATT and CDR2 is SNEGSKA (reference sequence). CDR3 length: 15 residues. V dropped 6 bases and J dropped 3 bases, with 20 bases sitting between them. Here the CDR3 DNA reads TGCAGTGCCCTATTAGGAAAAACTGTTTACACTGAAGCTTTCTTT. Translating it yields CSALLGKTVYTEAFF.

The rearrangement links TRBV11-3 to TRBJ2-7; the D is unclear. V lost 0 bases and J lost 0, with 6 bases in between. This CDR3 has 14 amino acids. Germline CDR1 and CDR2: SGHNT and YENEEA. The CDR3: CASSLDRYSYEQYF. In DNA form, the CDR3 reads TGTGCCAGCAGCTTAGACAGATACTCCTACGAGCAGTACTTC. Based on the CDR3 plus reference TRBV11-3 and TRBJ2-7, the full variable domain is EAGVVQSPRYKIIEKKQPVAFWCNPISGHNTLYWYLQNLGQGPELLIRYENEEAVDDSQLPKDRFSAERLKGVDSTLKIQPAELGDSAVYLCASSLDRYSYEQYFGPGTRLTVT.

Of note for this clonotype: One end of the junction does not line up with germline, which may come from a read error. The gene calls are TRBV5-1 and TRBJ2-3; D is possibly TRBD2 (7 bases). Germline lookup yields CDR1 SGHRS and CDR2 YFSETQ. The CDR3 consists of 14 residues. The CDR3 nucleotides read TGTGCCAGCAGCCAGAGGGGGGGAGCGCGTACGCAGTATTTT. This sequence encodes CASSQRGGARTQYF.

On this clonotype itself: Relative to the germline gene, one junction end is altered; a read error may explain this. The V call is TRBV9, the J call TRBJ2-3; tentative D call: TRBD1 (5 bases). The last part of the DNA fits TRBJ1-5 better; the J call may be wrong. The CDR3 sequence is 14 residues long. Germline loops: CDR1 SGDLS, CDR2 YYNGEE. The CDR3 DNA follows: TGTGCCAGCAGCGTACGGGGAGGGGCCGAGCCGCAGCATTTT. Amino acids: CASSVRGGAEPQHF.

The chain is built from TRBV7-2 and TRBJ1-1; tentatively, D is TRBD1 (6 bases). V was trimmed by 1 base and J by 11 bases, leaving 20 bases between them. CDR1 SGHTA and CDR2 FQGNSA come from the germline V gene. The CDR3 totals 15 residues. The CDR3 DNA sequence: TGTGCCAGCAGCTTAGAGGGGACACCCAATACTCAGGCTTTCTTT. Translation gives CASSLEGTPNTQAFF.

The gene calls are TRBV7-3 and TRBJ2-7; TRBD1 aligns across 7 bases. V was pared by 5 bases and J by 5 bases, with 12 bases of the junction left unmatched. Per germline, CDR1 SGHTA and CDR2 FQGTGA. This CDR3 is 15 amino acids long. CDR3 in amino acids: CASSQECRQGHEQYF. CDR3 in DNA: TGTGCCAGCAGCCAAGAATGCCGACAGGGCCACGAGCAGTACTTC.

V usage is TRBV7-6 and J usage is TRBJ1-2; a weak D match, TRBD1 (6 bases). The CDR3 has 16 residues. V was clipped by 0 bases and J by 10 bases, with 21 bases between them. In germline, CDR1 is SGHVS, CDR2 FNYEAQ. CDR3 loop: CASSLAHGTKETDYTF. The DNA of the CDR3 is TGTGCCAGCAGCTTAGCCCACGGGACAAAAGAGACTGACTACACCTTC.

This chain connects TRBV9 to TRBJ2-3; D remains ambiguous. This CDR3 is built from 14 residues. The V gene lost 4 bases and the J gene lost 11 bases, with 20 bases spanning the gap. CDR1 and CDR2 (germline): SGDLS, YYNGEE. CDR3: CASSLYQNSYKQYF. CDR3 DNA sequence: TGTGCCAGCAGCTTATACCAGAACTCCTACAAGCAGTATTTT.

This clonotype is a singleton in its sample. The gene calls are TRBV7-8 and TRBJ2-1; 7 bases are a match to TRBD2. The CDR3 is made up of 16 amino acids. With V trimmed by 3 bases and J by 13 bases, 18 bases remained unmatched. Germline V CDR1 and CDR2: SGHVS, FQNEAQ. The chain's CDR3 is CASSFPGGPGTHYQFF. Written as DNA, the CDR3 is TGTGCCAGCAGCTTTCCGGGAGGCCCCGGTACGCATTATCAGTTCTTC. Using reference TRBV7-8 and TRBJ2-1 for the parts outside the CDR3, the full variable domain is GAGVSQSPRYKVAKRGQDVALRCDPISGHVSLFWYQQALGQGPEFLTYFQNEAQLDKSGLPSDRFFAERPEGSVSTLKIQRTQQEDSAVYLCASSFPGGPGTHYQFFGPGTRLTVL.

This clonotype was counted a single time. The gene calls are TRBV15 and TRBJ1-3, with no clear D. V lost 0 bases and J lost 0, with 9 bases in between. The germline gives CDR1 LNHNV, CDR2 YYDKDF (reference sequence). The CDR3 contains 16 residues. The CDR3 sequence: CATSRDQAHSGNTIYF. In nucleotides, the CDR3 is TGTGCCACCAGCAGAGATCAGGCTCACTCTGGAAACACCATATATTTT.

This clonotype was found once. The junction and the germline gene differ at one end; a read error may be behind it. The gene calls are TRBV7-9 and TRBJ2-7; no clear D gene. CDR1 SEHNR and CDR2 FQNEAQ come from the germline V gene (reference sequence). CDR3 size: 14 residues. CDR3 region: CASSFQRRACSHEF. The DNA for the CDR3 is TGTGCCAGCAGCTTTCAAAGAAGAGCCTGCAGCCATGAGTTC.

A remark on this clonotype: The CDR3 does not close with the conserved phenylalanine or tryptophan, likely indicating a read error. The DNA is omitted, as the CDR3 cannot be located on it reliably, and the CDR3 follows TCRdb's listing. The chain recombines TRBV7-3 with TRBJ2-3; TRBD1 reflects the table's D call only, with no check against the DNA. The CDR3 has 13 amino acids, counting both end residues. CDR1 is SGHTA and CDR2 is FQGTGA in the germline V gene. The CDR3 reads CASSLGQPYKFTP.

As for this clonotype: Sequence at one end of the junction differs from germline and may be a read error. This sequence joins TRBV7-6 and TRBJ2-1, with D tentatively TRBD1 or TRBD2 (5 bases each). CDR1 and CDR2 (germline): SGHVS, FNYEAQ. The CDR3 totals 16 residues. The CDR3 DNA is TGTGCCAGCAGCTTAACCCGGGGCAGTTCCTACAGTGAGCAGTTCTTC. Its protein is CASSLTRGSSYSEQFF. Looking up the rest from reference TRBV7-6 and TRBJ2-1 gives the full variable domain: GAGVSQSPRYKVTKRGQDVALRCDPISGHVSLYWYRQALGQGPEFLTYFNYEAQQDKSGLPNDRFSAERPEGSISTLTIQRTEQRDSAMYRCASSLTRGSSYSEQFFGPGTRLTVL.

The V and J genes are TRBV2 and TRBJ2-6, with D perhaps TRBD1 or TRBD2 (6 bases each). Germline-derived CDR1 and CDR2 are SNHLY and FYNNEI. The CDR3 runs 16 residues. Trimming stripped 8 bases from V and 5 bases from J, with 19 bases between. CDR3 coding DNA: TGTGCCAGCGGGGACGGGGGCACAGATAGGGCCAACGTCCTGACTTTC. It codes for CASGDGGTDRANVLTF. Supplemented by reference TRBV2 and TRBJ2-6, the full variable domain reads EPEVTQTPSHQVTQMGQEVILRCVPISNHLYFYWYRQILGQKVEFLVSFYNNEISEKSEIFDDQFSVERPDGSNFTLKIRSTKLEDSAMYFCASGDGGTDRANVLTFGAGSRLTVL.

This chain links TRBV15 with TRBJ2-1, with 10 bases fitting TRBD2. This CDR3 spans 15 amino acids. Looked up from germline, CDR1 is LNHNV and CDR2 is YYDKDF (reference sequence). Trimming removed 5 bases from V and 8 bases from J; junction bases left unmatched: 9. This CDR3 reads CATSGSSGGMDEQFF. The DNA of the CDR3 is TGTGCCACCAGCGGGAGTAGCGGGGGGATGGATGAGCAGTTCTTC.

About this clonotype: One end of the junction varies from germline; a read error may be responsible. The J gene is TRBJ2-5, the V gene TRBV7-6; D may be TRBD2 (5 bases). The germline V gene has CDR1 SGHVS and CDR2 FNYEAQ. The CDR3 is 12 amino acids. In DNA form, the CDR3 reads TGTGCCGGCCACTTGGCTAGGGAGACCCCTGACTTC. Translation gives CAGHLARETPDF. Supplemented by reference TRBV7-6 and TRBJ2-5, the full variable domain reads GAGVSQSPRYKVTKRGQDVALRCDPISGHVSLYWYRQALGQGPEFLTYFNYEAQQDKSGLPNDRFSAERPEGSISTLTIQRTEQRDSAMYRCAGHLARETPDFGPGTRLLVL.

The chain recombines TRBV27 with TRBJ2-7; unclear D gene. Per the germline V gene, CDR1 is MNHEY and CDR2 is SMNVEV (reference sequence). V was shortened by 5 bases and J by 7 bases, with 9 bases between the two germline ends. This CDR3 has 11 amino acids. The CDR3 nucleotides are TGTGCCAGCAGTGCCCGAACAGAGCAGTACTTC. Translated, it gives CASSARTEQYF.

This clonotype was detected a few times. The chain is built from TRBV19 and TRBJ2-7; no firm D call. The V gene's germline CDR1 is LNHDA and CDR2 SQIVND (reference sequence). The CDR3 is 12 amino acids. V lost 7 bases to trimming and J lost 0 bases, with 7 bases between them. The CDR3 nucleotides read TGTGCCAGTACCTCAAGCTCCTACGAGCAGTACTTC. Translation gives CASTSSSYEQYF.

The CDR3 sequence is CASSLQAAGSTAEYF. The CDR3 nucleotides are TGTGCCAGCAGTTTACAGGCAGCCGGCAGCACCGCGGAGTACTTC. This chain links TRBV12-3 or TRBV12-4 with TRBJ2-5; D is ambiguous. Trimming left V 2 bases short and J 12 bases short, with 22 bases between. There are 15 residues in the CDR3.

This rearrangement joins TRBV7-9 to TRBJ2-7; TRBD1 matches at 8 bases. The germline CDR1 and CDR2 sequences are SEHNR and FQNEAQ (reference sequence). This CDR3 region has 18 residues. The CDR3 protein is CASSFHRDGTGVSYLQDV. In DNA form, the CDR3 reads TGTGCCAGCAGCTTTCATAGAGACGGGACAGGCGTTTCGTACTTGCAGGACGTC.

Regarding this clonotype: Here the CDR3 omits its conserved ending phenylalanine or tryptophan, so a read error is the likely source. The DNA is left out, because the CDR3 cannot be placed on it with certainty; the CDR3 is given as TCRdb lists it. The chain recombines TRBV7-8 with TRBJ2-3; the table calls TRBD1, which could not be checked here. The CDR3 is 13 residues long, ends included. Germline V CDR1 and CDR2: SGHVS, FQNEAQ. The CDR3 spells CASSAGGRKSDEQ.

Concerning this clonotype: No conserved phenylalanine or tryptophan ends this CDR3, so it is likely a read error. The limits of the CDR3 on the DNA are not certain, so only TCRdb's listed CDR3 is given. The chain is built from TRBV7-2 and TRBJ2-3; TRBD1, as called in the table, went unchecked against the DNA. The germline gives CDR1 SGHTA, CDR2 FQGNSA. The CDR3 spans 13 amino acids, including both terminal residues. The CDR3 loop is CASTYSSRGTGVK.

The CDR3 loop reads CASSGVGGASDTQYF. The CDR3 nucleotides are TGTGCCAGCAGTGGGGTGGGGGGTGCCTCAGATACGCAGTATTTT. The chain is built from TRBV2 and TRBJ2-3, with D maybe TRBD2 (6 bases). Germline CDR1 and CDR2: SNHLY and FYNNEI. The CDR3 contains 15 residues. V dropped 4 bases and J dropped 4 bases, with 15 bases sitting between them.

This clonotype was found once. The CDR3 nucleotides read TGTGCCAGCAGCGTAGGAGGTGGGGGGGACGAGACCCAGTACTTC. Its protein is CASSVGGGGDETQYF. The V and J genes are TRBV9 and TRBJ2-5, with TRBD2 matching 7 bases. The germline gives CDR1 SGDLS, CDR2 YYNGEE. This CDR3 has 15 amino acids. V trimming: 0 bases; J trimming: 5 bases; junction bases outside the gene matches: 7.

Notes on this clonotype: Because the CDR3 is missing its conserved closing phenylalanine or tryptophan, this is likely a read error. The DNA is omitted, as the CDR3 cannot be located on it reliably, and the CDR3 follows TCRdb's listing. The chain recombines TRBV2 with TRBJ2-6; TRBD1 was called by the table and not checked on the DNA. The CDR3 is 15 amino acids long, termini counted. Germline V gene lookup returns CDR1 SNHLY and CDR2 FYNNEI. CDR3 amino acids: CASGHGGTDTQFFGL.

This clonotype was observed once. CDR3 amino acids: CASSLAGSPETDYQFF. In nucleotides, the CDR3 is TGTGCCAGCAGCTTAGCGGGAAGTCCGGAGACGGATTATCAGTTCTTC. The rearrangement links TRBV7-2 to TRBJ2-1; D is unresolved. V lost 0 bases and J 13 bases, leaving 22 bases between the germline ends. This CDR3 comprises 16 residues. Germline-derived CDR1 and CDR2 are SGHTA and FQGNSA.

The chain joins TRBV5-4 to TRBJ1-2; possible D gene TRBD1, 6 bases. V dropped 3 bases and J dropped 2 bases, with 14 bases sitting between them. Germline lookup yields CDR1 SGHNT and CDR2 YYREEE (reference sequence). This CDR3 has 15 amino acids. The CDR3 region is CASSWTEGSNYGYTF. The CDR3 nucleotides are TGTGCCAGCAGCTGGACAGAGGGCTCAAACTATGGCTACACCTTC.

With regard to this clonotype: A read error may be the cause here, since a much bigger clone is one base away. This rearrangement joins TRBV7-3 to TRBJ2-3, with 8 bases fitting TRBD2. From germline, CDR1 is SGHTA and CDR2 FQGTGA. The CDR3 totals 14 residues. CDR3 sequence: CASSFSGTWGETQF. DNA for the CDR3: TGTGCCAGCAGTTTTAGCGGGACTTGGGGAGAGACCCAGTTT. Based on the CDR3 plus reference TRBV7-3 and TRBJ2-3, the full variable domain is GAGVSQTPSNKVTEKGKYVELRCDPISGHTALYWYRQSLGQGPEFLIYFQGTGAADDSGLPNDRFFAVRPEGSVSTLKIQRTERGDSAVYLCASSFSGTWGETQFGPGTRLTVL.

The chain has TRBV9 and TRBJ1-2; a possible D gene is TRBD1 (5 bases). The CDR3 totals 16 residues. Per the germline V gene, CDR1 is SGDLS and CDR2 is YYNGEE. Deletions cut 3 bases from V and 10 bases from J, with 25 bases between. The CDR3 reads CASSAGTSGIDTHYTF. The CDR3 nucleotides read TGTGCCAGCAGCGCCGGGACTAGCGGAATAGATACGCACTACACCTTC.

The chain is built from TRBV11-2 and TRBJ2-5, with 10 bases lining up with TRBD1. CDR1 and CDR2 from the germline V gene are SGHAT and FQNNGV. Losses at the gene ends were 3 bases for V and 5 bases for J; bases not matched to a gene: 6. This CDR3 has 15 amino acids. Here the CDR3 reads CASSLTGGVRETQYF. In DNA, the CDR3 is TGTGCCAGCAGCTTGACAGGGGGCGTAAGGGAGACCCAGTACTTC.